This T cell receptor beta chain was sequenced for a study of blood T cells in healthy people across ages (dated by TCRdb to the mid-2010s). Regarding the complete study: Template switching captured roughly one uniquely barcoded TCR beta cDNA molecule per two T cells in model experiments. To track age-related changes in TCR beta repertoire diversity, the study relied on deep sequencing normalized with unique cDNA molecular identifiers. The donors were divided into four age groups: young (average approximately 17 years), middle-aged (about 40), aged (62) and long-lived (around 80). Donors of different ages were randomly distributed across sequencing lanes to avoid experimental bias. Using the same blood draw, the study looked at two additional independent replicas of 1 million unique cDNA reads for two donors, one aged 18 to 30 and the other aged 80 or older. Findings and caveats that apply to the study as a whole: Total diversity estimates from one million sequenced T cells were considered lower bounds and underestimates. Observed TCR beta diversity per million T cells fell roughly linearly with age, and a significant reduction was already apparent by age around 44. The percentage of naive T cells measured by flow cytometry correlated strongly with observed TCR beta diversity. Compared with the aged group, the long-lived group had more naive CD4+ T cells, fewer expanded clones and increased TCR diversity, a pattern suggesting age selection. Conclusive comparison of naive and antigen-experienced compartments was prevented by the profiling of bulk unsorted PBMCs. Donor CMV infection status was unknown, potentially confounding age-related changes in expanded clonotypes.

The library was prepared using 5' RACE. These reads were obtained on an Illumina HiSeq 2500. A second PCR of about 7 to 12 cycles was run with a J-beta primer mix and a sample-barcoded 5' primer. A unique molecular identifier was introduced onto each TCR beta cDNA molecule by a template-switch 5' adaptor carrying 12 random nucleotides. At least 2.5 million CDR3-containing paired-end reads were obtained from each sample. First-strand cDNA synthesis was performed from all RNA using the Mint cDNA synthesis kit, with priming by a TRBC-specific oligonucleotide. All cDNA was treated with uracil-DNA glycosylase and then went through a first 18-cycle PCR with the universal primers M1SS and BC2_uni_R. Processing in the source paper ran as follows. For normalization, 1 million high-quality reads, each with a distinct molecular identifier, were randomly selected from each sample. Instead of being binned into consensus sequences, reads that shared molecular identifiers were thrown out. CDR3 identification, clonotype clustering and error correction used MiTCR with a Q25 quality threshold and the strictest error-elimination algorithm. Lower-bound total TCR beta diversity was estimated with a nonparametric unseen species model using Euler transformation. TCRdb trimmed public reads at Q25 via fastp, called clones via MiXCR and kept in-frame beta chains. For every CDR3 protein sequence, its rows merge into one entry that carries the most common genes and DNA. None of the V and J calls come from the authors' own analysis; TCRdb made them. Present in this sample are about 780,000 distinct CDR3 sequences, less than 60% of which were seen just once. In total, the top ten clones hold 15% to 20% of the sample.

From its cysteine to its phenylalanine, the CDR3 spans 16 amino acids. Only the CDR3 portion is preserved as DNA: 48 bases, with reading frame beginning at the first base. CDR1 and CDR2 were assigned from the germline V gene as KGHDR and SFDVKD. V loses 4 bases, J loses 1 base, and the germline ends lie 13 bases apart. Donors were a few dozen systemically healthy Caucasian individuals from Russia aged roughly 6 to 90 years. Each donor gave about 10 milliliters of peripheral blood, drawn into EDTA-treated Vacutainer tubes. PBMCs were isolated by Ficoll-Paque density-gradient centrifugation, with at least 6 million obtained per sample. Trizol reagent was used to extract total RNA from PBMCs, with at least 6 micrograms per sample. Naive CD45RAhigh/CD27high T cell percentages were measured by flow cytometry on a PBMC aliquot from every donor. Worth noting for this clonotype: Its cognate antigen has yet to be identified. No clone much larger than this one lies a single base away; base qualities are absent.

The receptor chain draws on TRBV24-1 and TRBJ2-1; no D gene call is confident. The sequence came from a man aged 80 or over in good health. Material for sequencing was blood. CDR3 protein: CATSERDKFSYNEQFF. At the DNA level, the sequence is TGTGCCACCAGTGAACGTGACAAATTTTCCTACAATGAGCAGTTCTTC.